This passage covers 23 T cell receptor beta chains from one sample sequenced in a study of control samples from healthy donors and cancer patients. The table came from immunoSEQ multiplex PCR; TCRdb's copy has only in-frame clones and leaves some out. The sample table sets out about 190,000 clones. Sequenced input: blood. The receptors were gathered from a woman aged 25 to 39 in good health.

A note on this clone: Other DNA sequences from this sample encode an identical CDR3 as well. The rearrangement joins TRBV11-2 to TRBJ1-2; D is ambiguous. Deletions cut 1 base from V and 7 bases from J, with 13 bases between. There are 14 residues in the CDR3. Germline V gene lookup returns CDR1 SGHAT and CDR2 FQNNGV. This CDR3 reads CASSLAPLTGGYTF. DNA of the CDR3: TGTGCCAGCAGCTTAGCCCCCCTCACGGGTGGCTACACCTTC.

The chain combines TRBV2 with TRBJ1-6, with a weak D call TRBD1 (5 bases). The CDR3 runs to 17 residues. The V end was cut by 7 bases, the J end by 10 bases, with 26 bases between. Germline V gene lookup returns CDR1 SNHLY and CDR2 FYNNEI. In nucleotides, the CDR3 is TGTGCCAGCAATTTGGAGACAGCTGCCTTTCGGGGCTCACCCCTCCACTTT. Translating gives CASNLETAAFRGSPLHF.

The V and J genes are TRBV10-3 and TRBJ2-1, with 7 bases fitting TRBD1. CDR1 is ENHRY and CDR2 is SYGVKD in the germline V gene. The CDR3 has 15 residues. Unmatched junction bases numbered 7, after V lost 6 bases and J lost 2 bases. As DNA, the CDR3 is TGTGCCATCAGCCCAACAGGGGACACCTACAATGAGCAGTTCTTC. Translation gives CAISPTGDTYNEQFF.

For the CDR3, the DNA is TGTGCCAGCACCCCGGACAGAGTCATCGGCTACACCTTC. It codes for CASTPDRVIGYTF. The V and J genes are TRBV28 and TRBJ1-2, with D tentatively TRBD1 (6 bases). V was shortened by 7 bases and J by 8 bases, with 17 bases between the two germline ends. The CDR3 contains 13 residues. Per the germline V gene, CDR1 is MDHEN and CDR2 is SYDVKM.

Written as DNA, the CDR3 is TGTGCCAGCAGTTATAATGGGGGCCAAGAGACCCAGTACTTC. This encodes CASSYNGGQETQYF. The J gene is TRBJ2-5, the V gene TRBV6-5; either TRBD1 or TRBD2 may fit D (5 bases each). CDR3 size: 14 residues. Trimming took off 3 bases at V and 1 base at J, with 9 bases between the two ends. Germline CDR1 is MNHEY and CDR2 is SVGAGI.

The CDR3 region is CASSPPGRNTGELFF. Here the CDR3 DNA reads TGTGCCAGCTCACCACCGGGGAGGAACACCGGGGAGCTGTTTTTT. V and J are TRBV18 and TRBJ2-2, with a possible D match to TRBD2 (5 bases). V was cut by 0 bases and J by 1 base, with 6 bases left in between. This CDR3 spans 15 amino acids. Germline loops: CDR1 KGHSH, CDR2 LQKENI.

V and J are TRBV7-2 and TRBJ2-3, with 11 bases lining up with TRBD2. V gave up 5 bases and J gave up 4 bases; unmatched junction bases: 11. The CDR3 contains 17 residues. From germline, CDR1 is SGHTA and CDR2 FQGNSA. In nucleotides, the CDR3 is TGTGCCAGCAGCCTTTACAATAGCGGGGGGGCCCCAGATACGCAGTATTTT. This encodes CASSLYNSGGAPDTQYF.

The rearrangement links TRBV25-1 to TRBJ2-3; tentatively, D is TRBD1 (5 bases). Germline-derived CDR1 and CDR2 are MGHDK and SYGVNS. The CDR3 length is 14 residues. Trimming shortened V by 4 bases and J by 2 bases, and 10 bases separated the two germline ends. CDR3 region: CASSADSYTDTQYF. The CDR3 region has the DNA TGTGCCAGCAGTGCCGACAGCTACACAGATACGCAGTATTTT.

Written as DNA, the CDR3 is TGTGCCAGCAGCGTCCGGACAGGGGAGAGGGAGCTGTTTTTT. The encoded protein is CASSVRTGERELFF. J is TRBJ2-2 and V is TRBV11-3, with 9 nucleotides matching TRBD1. Losses at the gene ends were 5 bases for V and 9 bases for J; bases not matched to a gene: 7. The germline gives CDR1 SGHNT, CDR2 YENEEA. The CDR3 totals 14 residues.

In DNA, the CDR3 is TGTGCCACCCGCCAGGACGGGGGGAGGATAGCGACCGGGGAGCTGTTTTTT. Residues: CATRQDGGRIATGELFF. The gene calls are TRBV2 and TRBJ2-2; TRBD2 matches at 7 bases. The CDR3 length is 17 residues. Per germline, CDR1 SNHLY and CDR2 FYNNEI. Trimming took 10 bases from V and 5 from J; bases not matched to a gene: 19.

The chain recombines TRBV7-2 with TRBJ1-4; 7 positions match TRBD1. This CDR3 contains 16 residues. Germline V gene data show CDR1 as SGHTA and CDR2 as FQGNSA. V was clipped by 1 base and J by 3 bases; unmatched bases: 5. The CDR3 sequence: CASSLEGAGPNEKLFF. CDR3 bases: TGTGCCAGCAGCTTAGAGGGGGCAGGGCCTAATGAAAAACTGTTTTTT.

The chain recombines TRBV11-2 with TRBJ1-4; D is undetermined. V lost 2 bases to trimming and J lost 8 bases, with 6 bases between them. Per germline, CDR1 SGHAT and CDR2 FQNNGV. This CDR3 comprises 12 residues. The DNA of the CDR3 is TGTGCCAGCAGCTTACCCAACGAAAAACTGTTTTTT. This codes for CASSLPNEKLFF.

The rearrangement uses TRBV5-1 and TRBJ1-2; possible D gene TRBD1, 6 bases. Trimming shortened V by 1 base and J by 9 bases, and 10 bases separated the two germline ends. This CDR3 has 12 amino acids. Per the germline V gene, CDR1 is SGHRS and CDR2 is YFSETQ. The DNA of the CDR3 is TGCGCCAGCAGCTTGTGGGGGCCGAGCTACACCTTC. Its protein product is CASSLWGPSYTF.

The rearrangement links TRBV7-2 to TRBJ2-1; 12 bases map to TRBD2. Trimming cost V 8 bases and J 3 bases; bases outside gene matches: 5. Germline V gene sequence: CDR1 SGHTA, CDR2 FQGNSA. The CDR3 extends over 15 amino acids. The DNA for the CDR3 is TGTGCCAGCGCGAAGGGACTAGCGGGCTACAATGAGCAGTTCTTC. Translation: CASAKGLAGYNEQFF.

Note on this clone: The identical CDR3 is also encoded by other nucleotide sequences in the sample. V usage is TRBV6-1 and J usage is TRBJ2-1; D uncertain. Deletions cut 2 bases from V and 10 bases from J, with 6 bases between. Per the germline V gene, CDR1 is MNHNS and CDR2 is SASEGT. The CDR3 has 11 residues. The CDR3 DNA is TGTGCCAGCAGTGAACGTAGAGAGCAGTTCTTC. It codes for CASSERREQFF.

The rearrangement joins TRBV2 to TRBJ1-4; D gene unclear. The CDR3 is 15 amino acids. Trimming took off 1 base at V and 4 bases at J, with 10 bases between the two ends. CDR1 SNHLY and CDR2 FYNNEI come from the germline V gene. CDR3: CASSEGLIRNEKLFF. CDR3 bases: TGTGCCAGCAGTGAAGGTCTGATACGTAATGAAAAACTGTTTTTT.

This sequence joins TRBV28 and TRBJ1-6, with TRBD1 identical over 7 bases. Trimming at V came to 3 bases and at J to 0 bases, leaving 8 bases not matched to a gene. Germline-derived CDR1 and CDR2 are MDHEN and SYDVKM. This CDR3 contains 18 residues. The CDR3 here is CASSFSRQGSSYNSPLHF. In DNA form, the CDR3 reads TGTGCCAGCAGTTTTTCCCGACAGGGAAGCTCCTATAATTCACCCCTCCACTTT.

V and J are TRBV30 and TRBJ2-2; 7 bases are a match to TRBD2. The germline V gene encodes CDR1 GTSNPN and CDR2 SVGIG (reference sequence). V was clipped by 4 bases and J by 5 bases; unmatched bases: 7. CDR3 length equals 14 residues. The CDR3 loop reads CAWNGGTGTGELFF. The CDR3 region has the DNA TGTGCCTGGAACGGGGGGACGGGAACCGGGGAGCTGTTTTTT.

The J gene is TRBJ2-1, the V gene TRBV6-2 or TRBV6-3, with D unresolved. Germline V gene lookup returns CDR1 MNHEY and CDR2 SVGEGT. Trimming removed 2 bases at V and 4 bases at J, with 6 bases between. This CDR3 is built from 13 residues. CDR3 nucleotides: TGTGCCAGCAGTTACGAGGAGTACAATGAGCAGTTCTTC. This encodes CASSYEEYNEQFF.

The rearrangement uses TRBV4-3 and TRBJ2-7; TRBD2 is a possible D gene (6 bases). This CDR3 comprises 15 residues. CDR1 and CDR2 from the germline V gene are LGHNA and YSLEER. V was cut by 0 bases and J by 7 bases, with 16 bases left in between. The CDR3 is CASSQDLNRGSEQYF. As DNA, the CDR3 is TGCGCCAGCAGCCAAGATCTTAATCGGGGGAGTGAGCAGTACTTC.

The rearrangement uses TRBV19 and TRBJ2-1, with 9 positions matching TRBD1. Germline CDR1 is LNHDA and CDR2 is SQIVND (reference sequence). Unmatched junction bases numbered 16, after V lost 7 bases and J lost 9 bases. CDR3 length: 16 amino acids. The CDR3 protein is CASTSAPDRGVGEQFF. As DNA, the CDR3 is TGTGCCAGTACCTCCGCTCCGGACAGGGGAGTCGGTGAGCAGTTCTTC.

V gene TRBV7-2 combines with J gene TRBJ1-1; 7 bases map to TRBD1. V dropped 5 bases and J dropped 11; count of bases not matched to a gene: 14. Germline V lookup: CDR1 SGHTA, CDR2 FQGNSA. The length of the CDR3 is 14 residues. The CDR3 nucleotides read TGTGCCAGCAGCGTAGAAGACAGGGTTGGGACGGCTTTCTTT. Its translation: CASSVEDRVGTAFF. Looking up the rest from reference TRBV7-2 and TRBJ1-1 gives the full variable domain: GAGVSQSPSNKVTEKGKDVELRCDPISGHTALYWYRQSLGQGLEFLIYFQGNSAPDKSGLPSDRFSAERTGGSVSTLTIQRTQQEDSAVYLCASSVEDRVGTAFFGQGTRLTVV.

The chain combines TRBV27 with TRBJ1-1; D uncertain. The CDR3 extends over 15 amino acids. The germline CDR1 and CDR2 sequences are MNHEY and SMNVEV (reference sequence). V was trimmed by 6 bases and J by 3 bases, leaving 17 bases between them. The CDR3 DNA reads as TGTGCCAGCAGCCCCTCGACCGTAACGGACACTGAAGCTTTCTTT. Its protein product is CASSPSTVTDTEAFF.